This T cell receptor (beta chain) comes out of a study of blood T cell repertoires in COVID-19. Seattle enrolled patients during active infection and tracked them longitudinally. CDR1 MNHEY and CDR2 SMNVEV come from the germline V gene (reference sequence). The V end lost 5 bases, the J end lost 0 bases, and 16 bases lay between the germline ends. CDR3 size: 16 residues. Libraries were prepared by immunoSEQ multiplex PCR; TCRdb keeps only in-frame clonotypes and omits some of them. This sample has 350,000 to 500,000 clones, with around 90% found just once. Input material: peripheral blood. This receptor was identified in a man younger than 35 with COVID-19, enrolled during active disease. This chain links TRBV27 with TRBJ1-1; D perhaps matches TRBD1 (6 bases). The CDR3 here is CASSRYGGAMNTEAFF. CDR3 sequence (DNA): TGTGCCAGCAGTCGATACGGGGGGGCGATGAACACTGAAGCTTTCTTT.